The 25 T cell receptor beta chains given below trace back to one sample, sequenced in a study of blood T cell repertoires in COVID-19. Here immunoSEQ multiplex PCR was the method, and the copy in TCRdb shows in-frame clones only, minus some. The sample lists about 180,000 clones, roughly 88% occurring once. Material: PBMCs or T cells enriched from blood (not recorded which). The receptors derive from a woman aged 30 to 39 who had recovered from COVID-19.

The chain recombines TRBV28 with TRBJ2-2; 12 bases fit TRBD2. V gave up 4 bases and J gave up 4 bases; unmatched junction bases: 10. Germline CDR1 and CDR2: MDHEN and SYDVKM. The CDR3 extends over 18 amino acids. The CDR3 protein is CASSSASGRVRGTGELFF. CDR3 in DNA: TGTGCCAGCAGTTCGGCTAGCGGGAGGGTGCGTGGCACCGGGGAGCTGTTTTTT. The entire variable domain, with the rest obtained from reference TRBV28 and TRBJ2-2, is as follows: DVKVTQSSRYLVKRTGEKVFLECVQDMDHENMFWYRQDPGLGLRLIYFSYDVKMKEKGDIPEGYSVSREKKERFSLILESASTNQTSMYLCASSSASGRVRGTGELFFGEGSRLTVL.

The V call is TRBV5-1, the J call TRBJ2-1, with TRBD2 identical over 10 bases. The CDR3 sequence is 14 residues long. CDR1 and CDR2 from the germline V gene are SGHRS and YFSETQ. V was pared by 6 bases and J by 5 bases, with 5 bases of the junction left unmatched. CDR3 DNA sequence: TGCGCCAGCAAGCGGGAGGGCCGCGACAATGAGCAGTTCTTC. This translates into CASKREGRDNEQFF.

The rearrangement joins TRBV27 to TRBJ2-1, with 10 nucleotides matching TRBD2. With V trimmed by 5 bases and J by 4 bases, 8 bases remained unmatched. CDR3 length: 16 residues. Germline V gene lookup returns CDR1 MNHEY and CDR2 SMNVEV (reference sequence). The CDR3 region has the DNA TGTGCCAGCAGTGTACTAGCGGGGACTACATACAATGAGCAGTTCTTC. Its protein is CASSVLAGTTYNEQFF.

The chain has TRBV24-1 and TRBJ2-2; D gene ambiguous. V dropped 4 bases and J dropped 2 bases, with 7 bases sitting between them. This CDR3 is built from 14 residues. The V gene's germline CDR1 is KGHDR and CDR2 SFDVKD. In nucleotides, the CDR3 is TGTGCCACCAGTGAATCCCTTAACACCGGGGAGCTGTTTTTT. Its translation: CATSESLNTGELFF.

V is TRBV27 and J is TRBJ2-1, with TRBD2 matching over 11 bases. Trimming cost V 3 bases and J 4 bases; bases outside gene matches: 5. From germline, CDR1 is MNHEY and CDR2 SMNVEV (reference sequence). There are 16 residues in the CDR3. The CDR3 DNA is TGTGCCAGCAGTTTCAAAGGGACTAGCGGTTACAATGAGCAGTTCTTC. This translates into CASSFKGTSGYNEQFF.

The rearrangement joins TRBV5-4 to TRBJ2-5; 9 bases map to TRBD1. The CDR3 spans 16 residues. V trimming: 0 bases; J trimming: 4 bases; junction bases outside the gene matches: 7. Germline V lookup: CDR1 SGHNT, CDR2 YYREEE (reference sequence). The DNA of the CDR3 is TGTGCCAGCAGCTTGGGCCGGACAGGGGAGGGAGAGACCCAGTACTTC. Amino acid sequence: CASSLGRTGEGETQYF.

This clone was picked up one time. The J gene is TRBJ2-1, the V gene TRBV3-1 (or the pseudogene TRBV3-2), with 10 bases lining up with TRBD1. The CDR3 extends over 15 amino acids. Looked up from germline, CDR1 is LGHDT and CDR2 is YNNKEL (reference sequence). Germline trimming cut 4 bases from V and 6 bases from J; bases unmatched to any gene: 6. CDR3 residues: CASSRRQGASNEQFF. The CDR3 DNA reads TGTGCCAGCAGCCGGAGACAGGGGGCGTCCAATGAGCAGTTCTTC.

The V gene is TRBV5-5, the J gene TRBJ2-1; 13 bases are shared with TRBD2. CDR1 and CDR2 from the germline V gene are SGHKS and YYEKEE (reference sequence). The ends lost 0 bases at V and 9 bases at J; junction bases unmatched: 6. The CDR3 contains 16 residues. The CDR3 protein is CASSLVARTSGSEQFF. CDR3 sequence (DNA): TGTGCCAGCAGCTTGGTGGCCCGGACTAGCGGGAGTGAGCAGTTCTTC. Based on the CDR3 plus reference TRBV5-5 and TRBJ2-1, the full variable domain is DAGVTQSPTHLIKTRGQQVTLRCSPISGHKSVSWYQQVLGQGPQFIFQYYEKEERGRGNFPDRFSARQFPNYSSELNVNALLLGDSALYLCASSLVARTSGSEQFFGPGTRLTVL.

The chain carries TRBV27 and TRBJ1-5; perhaps TRBD1 as D (6 bases). The CDR3 contains 16 residues. The germline V and J ends were trimmed by 5 bases and 9 bases, with 23 bases remaining between them. Germline V gives CDR1 MNHEY, CDR2 SMNVEV (reference sequence). In DNA form, the CDR3 reads TGTGCCAGCAGTGATACAGGGTGGCTTGCGTGGGCGCCCCAGCATTTT. Protein product: CASSDTGWLAWAPQHF.

V gene TRBV7-9 combines with J gene TRBJ1-3; D might be TRBD1 (5 bases). Deletions cut 1 base from V and 2 bases from J, with 9 bases between. CDR3 length: 15 amino acids. CDR1 and CDR2 (germline): SEHNR, FQNEAQ (reference sequence). DNA for the CDR3: TGTGCCAGCAGCTTAGTATCAGGGACTGGAAACACCATATATTTT. It encodes CASSLVSGTGNTIYF. Supplemented by reference TRBV7-9 and TRBJ1-3, the full variable domain reads DTGVSQNPRHKITKRGQNVTFRCDPISEHNRLYWYRQTLGQGPEFLTYFQNEAQLEKSRLLSDRFSAERPKGSFSTLEIQRTEQGDSAMYLCASSLVSGTGNTIYFGEGSWLTVV.

The gene calls are TRBV18 and TRBJ2-1, with 10 bases matching TRBD1. V shed 6 bases, J shed 5 bases, and the junction held 7 bases outside the gene matches. This CDR3 is built from 15 residues. The germline V gene encodes CDR1 KGHSH and CDR2 LQKENI. CDR3 loop: CASSRPGTGDNEQFF. The DNA of the CDR3 is TGTGCCAGCTCGCGGCCCGGGACAGGGGACAATGAGCAGTTCTTC.

The chain has TRBV10-1 and TRBJ1-2; 7 bases are shared with TRBD1. The CDR3 is made up of 16 amino acids. Trimming removed 4 bases from V and 5 bases from J; junction bases left unmatched: 13. Germline-derived CDR1 and CDR2 are WNHNN and SYGVQD (reference sequence). CDR3 residues: CASSGLLPGQRYGYTF. The CDR3 DNA sequence: TGCGCCAGCAGTGGTTTGCTACCGGGACAGAGATATGGCTACACCTTC.

The chain carries TRBV10-3 and TRBJ1-5; D is unclear. The CDR3 loop spans 14 amino acids. Germline values: CDR1 ENHRY, CDR2 SYGVKD. V was cut by 7 bases and J by 1 base, with 11 bases left in between. As DNA, the CDR3 is TGTGCCATCAATCCGGGGATAAGCAATCAGCCCCAGCATTTT. It specifies CAINPGISNQPQHF.

The chain employs TRBV5-5 and TRBJ2-1; 10 nucleotides align to TRBD2. Per germline, CDR1 SGHKS and CDR2 YYEKEE (reference sequence). Germline trimming cut 4 bases from V and 2 bases from J; bases unmatched to any gene: 3. This CDR3 comprises 15 residues. CDR3 loop: CASSLAGETYNEQFF. The CDR3 region has the DNA TGTGCCAGCAGCCTAGCGGGAGAAACCTACAATGAGCAGTTCTTC.

The CDR3 protein is CASSIGLAGAYEQYF. The CDR3 DNA follows: TGTGCCAGTAGTATCGGACTAGCGGGAGCCTACGAGCAGTACTTC. V usage is TRBV19 and J usage is TRBJ2-7; 13 nucleotides agree with TRBD2. The germline V gene encodes CDR1 LNHDA and CDR2 SQIVND (reference sequence). This CDR3 has 15 residues. Trimming at V came to 3 bases and at J to 2 bases, leaving 1 base not matched to a gene.

This clone was counted between two and nine times. This chain connects TRBV5-1 to TRBJ2-7; no reliable D call. Germline V gene data show CDR1 as SGHRS and CDR2 as YFSETQ. This CDR3 spans 15 amino acids. V was clipped by 2 bases and J by 2 bases, with 14 bases between them. The CDR3 sequence: CASSLEFRAPYEQYF. The CDR3 DNA follows: TGCGCCAGCAGCTTAGAATTTAGAGCGCCCTACGAGCAGTACTTC.

V gene TRBV15 combines with J gene TRBJ1-2; 7 nucleotides agree with TRBD1. The germline V gene has CDR1 LNHNV and CDR2 YYDKDF (reference sequence). Losses at the gene ends were 1 base for V and 1 base for J; bases not matched to a gene: 0. The CDR3 runs to 14 residues. The DNA for the CDR3 is TGTGCCACCAGCAGAGGGGACAGTAACTATGGCTACACCTTC. As protein: CATSRGDSNYGYTF. The complete variable domain, with remaining parts taken from reference TRBV15 and TRBJ1-2, reads DAMVIQNPRYQVTQFGKPVTLSCSQTLNHNVMYWYQQKSSQAPKLLFHYYDKDFNNEADTPDNFQSRRPNTSFCFLDIRSPGLGDTAMYLCATSRGDSNYGYTFGSGTRLTVV.

This clone was seen once. The rearrangement links TRBV28 to TRBJ1-4, with D perhaps matching TRBD1 (5 bases). Trimming removed 6 bases from V and 4 bases from J, with 12 bases in between. Germline lookup yields CDR1 MDHEN and CDR2 SYDVKM. CDR3 length: 14 residues. In DNA form, the CDR3 reads TGTGCCAGCAGCTGGCGGGGGGTTAATGAAAAACTGTTTTTT. The encoded protein is CASSWRGVNEKLFF.

This chain uses TRBV27 with TRBJ2-2; 10 nucleotides match TRBD2. The CDR3 covers 19 residues. V was pared by 0 bases and J by 4 bases, with 11 bases of the junction left unmatched. CDR1 is MNHEY and CDR2 is SMNVEV in the germline V gene (reference sequence). The CDR3 nucleotides read TGTGCCAGCAGTTTATCGAGGCTAGCGGGAGCCGGGTCCACCGGGGAGCTGTTTTTT. Translated: CASSLSRLAGAGSTGELFF.

This chain joins TRBV27 and TRBJ2-7, with 9 bases identical to TRBD2. Per germline, CDR1 MNHEY and CDR2 SMNVEV (reference sequence). This CDR3 comprises 17 residues. V was clipped by 4 bases and J by 5 bases; unmatched bases: 15. CDR3 in DNA: TGTGCCAGCAGTTCCCCGGCGGTTAGCGGGAGTTACGACGAGCAGTACTTC. It is translated as CASSSPAVSGSYDEQYF.

This clone was recorded many times. The chain joins TRBV7-8 to TRBJ2-7, with a weak D call TRBD2 (6 bases). The CDR3 covers 16 residues. V was pared by 0 bases and J by 2 bases, with 14 bases between. CDR1 is SGHVS and CDR2 is FQNEAQ in the germline V gene. The CDR3 loop reads CASSLAGSGMTYEQYF. CDR3 DNA sequence: TGTGCCAGCAGCTTAGCGGGTAGCGGAATGACCTACGAGCAGTACTTC.

The chain employs TRBV5-1 and TRBJ1-1, with TRBD1 identical over 9 bases. This CDR3 contains 15 residues. V lost 3 bases and J lost 1; bases outside the gene matches: 4. Germline loops: CDR1 SGHRS, CDR2 YFSETQ. The CDR3 loop reads CASSYGTGKNTEAFF. DNA of the CDR3: TGCGCCAGCAGCTACGGGACAGGGAAGAACACTGAAGCTTTCTTT.

The chain carries TRBV10-3 and TRBJ2-7; 7 bases are a match to TRBD1. Germline values: CDR1 ENHRY, CDR2 SYGVKD. The CDR3 has 14 residues. V trimming: 0 bases; J trimming: 5 bases; junction bases outside the gene matches: 4. Here the CDR3 reads CAISESGGQDEQYF. CDR3 nucleotide sequence: TGTGCCATCAGTGAGTCAGGGGGCCAAGACGAGCAGTACTTC.

This clone has more than one count but fewer than ten. This chain joins TRBV28 and TRBJ2-3; a weak D match, TRBD2 (5 bases). Germline V CDR1 and CDR2: MDHEN, SYDVKM. This CDR3 region has 12 residues. V lost 7 bases and J lost 3, with 8 bases in between. The DNA for the CDR3 is TGTGCCAGCAAGGAGGCTACAGATACGCAGTATTTT. Translated, it gives CASKEATDTQYF. Full variable domain (outside the CDR3, taken from reference TRBV28 and TRBJ2-3): DVKVTQSSRYLVKRTGEKVFLECVQDMDHENMFWYRQDPGLGLRLIYFSYDVKMKEKGDIPEGYSVSREKKERFSLILESASTNQTSMYLCASKEATDTQYFGPGTRLTVL.

The V call is TRBV5-1, the J call TRBJ2-2; 7 bases agree with TRBD1. This CDR3 has 17 amino acids. Germline CDR1 reads SGHRS; CDR2 reads YFSETQ. Unmatched junction bases numbered 6, after V lost 0 bases and J lost 1 base. CDR3 residues: CASSLGTRDRNTGELFF. The CDR3 bases are TGCGCCAGCAGCTTGGGGACCCGGGACAGGAACACCGGGGAGCTGTTTTTT.